This T cell receptor (beta chain) is drawn from a study of OX40 agonist ivuxolimab in advanced cancers. Notes on this clone: A single base is all that separates this from a far larger clone, so a read error is likely.

This CDR3 spans 13 amino acids. The V end was cut by 0 bases, the J end by 7 bases, with 10 bases between. Germline assignment: CDR1 SGHNT and CDR2 YYREEE (reference sequence). The repertoire was sequenced with immunoSEQ multiplex PCR; TCRdb's copy has only in-frame clones and lacks some. The sample lists about 80,000 clones, 80% to 90% occurring once. The sequence was obtained from an adult with an advanced solid tumor such as melanoma, head and neck, liver or kidney cancer. The sequenced sample was CD4+ or CD8+ T cells sorted from blood, obtained in a trial of the OX40 agonist ivuxolimab. The rearrangement uses TRBV5-4 and TRBJ2-5; D perhaps matches TRBD2 (5 bases). CDR3 DNA: TGTGCCAGCAGCTTGGTGAGGGATCGGACCCAGTACTTC. Residues: CASSLVRDRTQYF.